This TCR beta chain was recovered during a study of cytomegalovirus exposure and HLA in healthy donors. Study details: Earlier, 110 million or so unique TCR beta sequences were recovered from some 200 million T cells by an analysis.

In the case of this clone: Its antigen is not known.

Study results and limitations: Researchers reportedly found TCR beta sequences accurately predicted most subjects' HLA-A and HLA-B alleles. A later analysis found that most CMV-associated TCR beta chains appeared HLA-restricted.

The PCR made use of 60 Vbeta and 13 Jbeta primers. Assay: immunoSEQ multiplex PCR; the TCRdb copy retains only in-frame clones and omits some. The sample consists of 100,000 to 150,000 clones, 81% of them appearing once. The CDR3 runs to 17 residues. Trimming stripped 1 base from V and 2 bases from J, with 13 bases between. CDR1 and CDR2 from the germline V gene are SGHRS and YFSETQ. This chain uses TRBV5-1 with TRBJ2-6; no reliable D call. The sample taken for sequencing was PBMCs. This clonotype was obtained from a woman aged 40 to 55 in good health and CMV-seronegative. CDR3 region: CASSLRGRDAGANVLTF. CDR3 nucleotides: TGCGCCAGCAGCTTGAGAGGCAGAGATGCTGGGGCCAACGTCCTGACTTTC.